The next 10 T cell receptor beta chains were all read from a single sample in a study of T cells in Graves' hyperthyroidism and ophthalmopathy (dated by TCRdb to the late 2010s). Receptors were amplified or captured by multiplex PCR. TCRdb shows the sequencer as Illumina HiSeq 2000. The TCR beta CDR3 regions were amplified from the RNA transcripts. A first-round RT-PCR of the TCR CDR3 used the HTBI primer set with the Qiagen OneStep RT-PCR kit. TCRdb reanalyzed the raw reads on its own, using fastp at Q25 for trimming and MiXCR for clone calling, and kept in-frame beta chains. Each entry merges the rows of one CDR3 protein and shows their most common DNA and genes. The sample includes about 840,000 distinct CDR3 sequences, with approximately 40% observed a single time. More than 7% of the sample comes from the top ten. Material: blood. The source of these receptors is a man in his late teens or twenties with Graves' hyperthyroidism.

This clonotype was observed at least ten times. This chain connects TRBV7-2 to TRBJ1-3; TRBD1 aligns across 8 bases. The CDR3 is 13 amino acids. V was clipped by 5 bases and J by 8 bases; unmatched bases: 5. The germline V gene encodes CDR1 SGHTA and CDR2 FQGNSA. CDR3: CASSDDRGDTIYF. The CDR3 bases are TGTGCCAGCAGCGACGACAGGGGTGACACCATATATTTT.

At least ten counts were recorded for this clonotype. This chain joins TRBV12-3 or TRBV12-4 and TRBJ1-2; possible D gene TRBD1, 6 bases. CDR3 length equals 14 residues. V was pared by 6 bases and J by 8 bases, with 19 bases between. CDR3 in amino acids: CASSPIRTARGYTF. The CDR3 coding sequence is TGTGCCAGCAGCCCGATCCGGACAGCCCGAGGCTACACCTTC.

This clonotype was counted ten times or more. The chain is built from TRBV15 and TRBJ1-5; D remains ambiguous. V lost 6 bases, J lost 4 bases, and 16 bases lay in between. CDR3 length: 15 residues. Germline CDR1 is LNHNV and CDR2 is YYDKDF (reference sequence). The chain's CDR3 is CATRTENLGNQPQHF. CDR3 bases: TGTGCCACCAGGACCGAAAACTTGGGTAATCAGCCCCAGCATTTT. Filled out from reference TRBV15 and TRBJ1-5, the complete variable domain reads DAMVIQNPRYQVTQFGKPVTLSCSQTLNHNVMYWYQQKSSQAPKLLFHYYDKDFNNEADTPDNFQSRRPNTSFCFLDIRSPGLGDTAMYLCATRTENLGNQPQHFGDGTRLSIL.

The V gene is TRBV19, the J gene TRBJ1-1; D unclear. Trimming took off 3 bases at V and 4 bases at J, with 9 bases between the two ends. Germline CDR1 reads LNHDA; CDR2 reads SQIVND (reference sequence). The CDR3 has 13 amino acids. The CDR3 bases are TGTGCCAGTAGTATGGAGGGTTTCACTGAAGCTTTCTTT. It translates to CASSMEGFTEAFF. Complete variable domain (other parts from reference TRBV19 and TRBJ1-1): DGGITQSPKYLFRKEGQNVTLSCEQNLNHDAMYWYRQDPGQGLRLIYYSQIVNDFQKGDIAEGYSVSREKKESFPLTVTSAQKNPTAFYLCASSMEGFTEAFFGQGTRLTVV.

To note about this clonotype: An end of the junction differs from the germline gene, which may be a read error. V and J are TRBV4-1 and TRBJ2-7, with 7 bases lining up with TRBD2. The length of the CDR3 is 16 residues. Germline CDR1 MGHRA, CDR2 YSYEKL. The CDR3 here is CASSQELRGSWLEQYF. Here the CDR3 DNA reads TGTGCCAGCAGCCAAGAGTTGCGGGGGTCCTGGCTCGAGCAGTACTTC.

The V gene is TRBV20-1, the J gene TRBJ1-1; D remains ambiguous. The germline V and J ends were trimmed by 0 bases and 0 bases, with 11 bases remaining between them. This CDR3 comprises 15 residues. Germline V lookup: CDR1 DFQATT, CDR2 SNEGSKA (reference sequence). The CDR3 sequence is CSAREPDGLNTEAFF. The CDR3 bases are TGCAGTGCTAGAGAGCCGGACGGTTTGAACACTGAAGCTTTCTTT.

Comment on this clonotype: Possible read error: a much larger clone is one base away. DNA for the CDR3: TGTGCCATCAGTGTAGGATCAGGGTTGACCTACAAGCAGTACTTC. This translates into CAISVGSGLTYKQYF. This chain connects TRBV10-3 to TRBJ2-7, with D possibly being TRBD1 (5 bases). The CDR3 is 15 amino acids. Germline V CDR1 and CDR2: ENHRY, SYGVKD.

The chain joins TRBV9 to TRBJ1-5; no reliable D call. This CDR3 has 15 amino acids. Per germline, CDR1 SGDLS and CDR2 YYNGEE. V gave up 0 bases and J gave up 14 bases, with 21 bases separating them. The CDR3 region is CASSVDPGLVGDEHF. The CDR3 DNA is TGTGCCAGCAGCGTAGATCCAGGACTAGTAGGAGACGAGCATTTT.

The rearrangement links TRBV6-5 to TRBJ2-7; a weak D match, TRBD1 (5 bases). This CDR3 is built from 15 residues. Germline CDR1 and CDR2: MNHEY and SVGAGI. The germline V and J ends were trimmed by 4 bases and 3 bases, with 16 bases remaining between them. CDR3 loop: CASSFGQQRGYEQYF. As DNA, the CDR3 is TGTGCCAGCAGTTTTGGACAACAAAGGGGCTACGAGCAGTACTTC.

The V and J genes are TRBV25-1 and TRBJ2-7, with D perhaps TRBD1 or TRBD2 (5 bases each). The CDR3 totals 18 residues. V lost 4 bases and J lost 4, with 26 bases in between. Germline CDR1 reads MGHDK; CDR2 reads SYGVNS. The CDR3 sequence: CASSGYGHRGELKYEQYF. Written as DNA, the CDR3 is TGTGCCAGCAGTGGCTATGGTCACCGAGGGGAGCTTAAGTACGAGCAGTACTTC.